This T cell receptor (beta chain) was identified during a study of blood T cell repertoires in COVID-19 (dated by TCRdb to about 2020). Background on the whole study: Collaborator samples came from the United States, Italy and Spain and covered acute and convalescent phases of COVID-19. The prospective study material was composed of cDNA or gDNA derived from T cells, B-cell-depleted T cells, or PBMCs. Subjects who had been exposed to COVID-19, were actively infected with it, or had recovered from it provided the deeply sampled blood TCRbeta repertoires that made up the dataset. A freely available public database, intended as a resource for researchers studying the immune response to SARS-CoV-2, is where the repertoires were released. The samples were drawn from the first 160 participants of the ongoing ImmuneRACE study and from 950 to 1,500 subjects provided by 6 global collaborators. The sample metadata nearly always contained a de-identified subject ID, COVID-19 status, age in years and sex. Where HLA class I and class II types were available, the types were taken from metadata supplied by the sample provider, not from assay-based typing.

This clone was detected a few times. Its antigen is unknown. Base qualities are not at hand, and no much larger clone is one base apart. The collaborating institutions used their own protocols to collect whole blood in K2EDTA tubes. For TCRbeta analysis, collaborator samples were shipped as frozen whole blood, as isolated PBMCs, or as DNA extracted from either sample type. The immunoSEQ Assay, a bias-controlled multiplex PCR, was used to amplify TCRbeta CDR3 regions from genomic DNA. Regarding the original processing steps: The number of nucleated cells in each sample was estimated from the amplification of reference gene primers within the assay. To quantify the absolute abundance of each unique TCRbeta CDR3 rearrangement, sequence reads were collapsed and filtered. For each sample, productive Simpson clonality was calculated as the square root of Simpson's diversity index across productive rearrangements. The immuneACCESS repertoire file appears here via TCRdb, limited to in-frame rearrangements. These files lack a portion of the clones; in checked studies, under half of the deficit traces to unresolved V genes, and the cause of the others is not known. V and J calls and clone size are copied from that table; D and trimming were computed from the DNA. The sample table holds some 160,000 clones, of which 80% to 90% were seen once. The ten largest clonotypes hold over 2% of the sample.

What the work shows at the level of the full study, not this receptor alone: How much clinical and demographic metadata was included differed by source and by participant, and the metadata was provided uncurated.

V is cut by 3 bases and J by 6 bases, and the space between the germline ends is 15 bases. CDR3 length: 15 amino acids, cysteine to phenylalanine. The sequence is cut down to CDR3 DNA, 45 bases in frame from base 1. From a lookup of the germline V gene, CDR1 and CDR2 are SGHVS and FQNEAQ. Sequenced: peripheral blood. Rearrangement joined TRBV7-8 to TRBJ1-3, with the D gene not confidently named. The sequence was collected from a woman of 80 years or more with acute or convalescent COVID-19. CDR3 loop: CASSFFSSVPNTIYF. The base sequence is TGTGCCAGCAGCTTTTTCTCTTCGGTCCCAAACACCATATATTTT.